Here is one T cell receptor (beta chain) with its context. V was clipped by 3 bases and J by 5 bases, with 13 bases between them. Per germline, CDR1 SEHNR and CDR2 FQNEAQ (reference sequence). There are 14 residues in the CDR3. The entry originates in a study of T cell responses to AZD1222 COVID-19 vaccine. Some clones are missing from TCRdb's copy, which holds only in-frame ones; the method was immunoSEQ multiplex PCR. Of roughly 20,000 clones listed, approximately 79% were seen once; the top ten hold roughly 40%. This specimen consisted of peripheral blood, obtained on day 0 of AZD1222 vaccination. V is TRBV7-9 and J is TRBJ2-5, with a tentative D call TRBD1 (5 bases). This clonotype originated in an adult in good health. This chain's CDR3 is CASSFSRGWETQYF. The CDR3 region has the DNA TGTGCCAGCAGCTTTAGTAGGGGATGGGAGACCCAGTACTTC.